The 20 T cell receptor beta chains reported below all come from one sample, sequenced in a study of cytomegalovirus exposure and HLA in healthy donors. 13 Jbeta primers and 60 Vbeta primers were used for the PCR. Data came from immunoSEQ multiplex PCR; TCRdb stores just in-frame clones and leaves some out. The data show 95,000 to 100,000 clones, with over 60% seen just once and 7.7% held by the top ten. Material: PBMCs. All receptors come from a female donor in good health and CMV-seronegative.

The gene calls are TRBV5-5 and TRBJ2-7; 12 bases map to TRBD2. Germline assignment: CDR1 SGHKS and CDR2 YYEKEE (reference sequence). The length of the CDR3 is 16 residues. Unmatched junction bases numbered 7, after V lost 4 bases and J lost 2 bases. The CDR3 protein is CASSHGTSGLTYEQYF. In nucleotides, the CDR3 is TGTGCCAGCAGCCATGGGACTAGCGGGTTAACCTACGAGCAGTACTTC.

The chain employs TRBV7-9 and TRBJ2-7, with D possibly TRBD2 on 6 matching bases. Deletions cut 3 bases from V and 7 bases from J, with 10 bases between. This CDR3 spans 12 amino acids. CDR1 SEHNR and CDR2 FQNEAQ come from the germline V gene (reference sequence). CDR3 nucleotides: TGTGCCAGCAGCTTCGTGGGGGGAGAGCAGTACTTC. It is translated as CASSFVGGEQYF.

The chain joins TRBV7-8 to TRBJ1-2; 8 bases agree with TRBD1. The V gene end was trimmed by 1 base and the J gene end by 2 bases; junction bases not matched to a gene: 3. Germline values: CDR1 SGHVS, CDR2 FQNEAQ. The CDR3 loop spans 15 amino acids. CDR3 region: CASSLGAGGNYGYTF. CDR3 DNA sequence: TGTGCCAGCAGCTTAGGGGCAGGGGGCAACTATGGCTACACCTTC. The full variable domain, its missing parts supplied by reference TRBV7-8 and TRBJ1-2, is GAGVSQSPRYKVAKRGQDVALRCDPISGHVSLFWYQQALGQGPEFLTYFQNEAQLDKSGLPSDRFFAERPEGSVSTLKIQRTQQEDSAVYLCASSLGAGGNYGYTFGSGTRLTVV.

This clone was detected once. This chain connects TRBV27 to TRBJ2-6; D remains ambiguous. The CDR3 loop spans 15 amino acids. V lost 5 bases to trimming and J lost 0 bases, with 8 bases between them. From germline, CDR1 is MNHEY and CDR2 SMNVEV (reference sequence). The CDR3 DNA is TGTGCCAGCAGTCCCCTTAGCTCTGGGGCCAACGTCCTGACTTTC. Its translation is CASSPLSSGANVLTF.

The chain links TRBV7-9 to TRBJ2-3, with 7 bases fitting TRBD1. This CDR3 contains 16 residues. V dropped 3 bases and J dropped 3; count of bases not matched to a gene: 9. Germline V lookup: CDR1 SEHNR, CDR2 FQNEAQ (reference sequence). The CDR3 coding sequence is TGTGCCAGCAGCTTGGATATCACAGGGGTAACAGATACGCAGTATTTT. This encodes CASSLDITGVTDTQYF.

V is TRBV7-8 and J is TRBJ1-4, with D perhaps matching TRBD1 (6 bases). The CDR3 has 14 residues. The ends were cut back, 6 bases at V and 6 bases at J, with 14 bases in the middle. Germline CDR1 reads SGHVS; CDR2 reads FQNEAQ. The CDR3 nucleotides are TGTGCCAGCAGGCTGGGCCACAGGGATGAAAAACTGTTTTTT. Its translation is CASRLGHRDEKLFF. Combining the CDR3 with reference TRBV7-8 and TRBJ1-4 gives the whole variable domain GAGVSQSPRYKVAKRGQDVALRCDPISGHVSLFWYQQALGQGPEFLTYFQNEAQLDKSGLPSDRFFAERPEGSVSTLKIQRTQQEDSAVYLCASRLGHRDEKLFFGSGTQLSVL.

The rearrangement joins TRBV6-5 to TRBJ2-2; D might be TRBD1 (6 bases). The V gene lost 6 bases and the J gene lost 0 bases, with 11 bases spanning the gap. CDR3 length: 15 amino acids. Germline CDR1 reads MNHEY; CDR2 reads SVGAGI. The CDR3 bases are TGTGCCAGCAGACGCGGACAGTCGAACACCGGGGAGCTGTTTTTT. This sequence encodes CASRRGQSNTGELFF.

This sequence joins TRBV5-4 and TRBJ2-1, with TRBD1 identical over 7 bases. CDR3 length equals 13 residues. CDR1 and CDR2 from the germline V gene are SGHNT and YYREEE (reference sequence). Trimming at V came to 4 bases and at J to 10 bases, leaving 8 bases not matched to a gene. The CDR3 DNA follows: TGTGCCAGCAGCCTGGATCGACAGGGCGAGCAGTTCTTC. Translating gives CASSLDRQGEQFF.

V usage is TRBV7-6 and J usage is TRBJ2-1; D unresolved. The CDR3 extends over 11 amino acids. V was trimmed by 5 bases and J by 7 bases, leaving 6 bases between them. Germline V gene lookup returns CDR1 SGHVS and CDR2 FNYEAQ. CDR3 amino acids: CASSLGNEQFF. The DNA for the CDR3 is TGTGCCAGCAGCCTCGGGAATGAGCAGTTCTTC.

The chain employs TRBV6-4 and TRBJ2-3; 9 positions match TRBD2. The CDR3 totals 15 residues. Trimming at V came to 2 bases and at J to 2 bases, leaving 2 bases not matched to a gene. The V gene's germline CDR1 is MRHNA and CDR2 SNTAGT. Here the CDR3 DNA reads TGTGCCAGCAGTGACAGCGGGAGGCACACAGATACGCAGTATTTT. Its protein product is CASSDSGRHTDTQYF.

Here the CDR3 reads CSAPDNEQFF. DNA for the CDR3: TGCAGTGCCCCCGACAATGAGCAGTTCTTC. The chain has TRBV20-1 and TRBJ2-1; D is undetermined. The length of the CDR3 is 10 residues. CDR1 is DFQATT and CDR2 is SNEGSKA in the germline V gene (reference sequence). V lost 6 bases and J lost 5, with 5 bases in between.

This chain joins TRBV19 and TRBJ1-2; D is perhaps TRBD1 (6 bases). Per the germline V gene, CDR1 is LNHDA and CDR2 is SQIVND (reference sequence). The CDR3 is 14 residues long. The germline V and J ends were trimmed by 7 bases and 5 bases, with 17 bases remaining between them. The chain's CDR3 is CASIPTDRRYGYTF. In nucleotides, the CDR3 is TGTGCCAGTATCCCAACCGACAGGCGATATGGCTACACCTTC.

This rearrangement joins TRBV4-2 to TRBJ2-5; TRBD2 agrees at 9 bases. The V gene end was trimmed by 4 bases and the J gene end by 1 base; junction bases not matched to a gene: 1. This CDR3 region has 14 residues. Germline CDR1 reads LGHNA; CDR2 reads YNFKEQ. The CDR3 bases are TGTGCCAGCAGCCTAGCGGGGGTCCAAGAGACCCAGTACTTC. This gives the protein CASSLAGVQETQYF.

The chain employs TRBV19 and TRBJ2-3, with 7 bases matching TRBD1. The V gene's germline CDR1 is LNHDA and CDR2 SQIVND (reference sequence). J gave up 0 bases and V 3 bases, and 3 bases lay outside the gene matches. This CDR3 has 15 residues. Here the CDR3 reads CASSIDRVSTDTQYF. The CDR3 coding sequence is TGTGCCAGTAGTATCGACAGGGTGAGCACAGATACGCAGTATTTT. Complete variable domain (other parts from reference TRBV19 and TRBJ2-3): DGGITQSPKYLFRKEGQNVTLSCEQNLNHDAMYWYRQDPGQGLRLIYYSQIVNDFQKGDIAEGYSVSREKKESFPLTVTSAQKNPTAFYLCASSIDRVSTDTQYFGPGTRLTVL.

The chain carries TRBV7-6 and TRBJ1-1; a possible D gene is TRBD1 (6 bases). CDR1 is SGHVS, CDR2 FNYEAQ, per germline. V was cut by 5 bases and J by 8 bases, with 18 bases left in between. CDR3 length equals 14 residues. The CDR3, as DNA: TGTGCCAGCAGCCTCGGGGCTTGGACAGTAGAAGCTTTCTTT. Amino acids: CASSLGAWTVEAFF.

The CDR3, as DNA: TGTGCCAGCAGCCCCCAGGGAGGGCCGAACAATGAGCAGTTCTTC. This encodes CASSPQGGPNNEQFF. The chain combines TRBV7-9 with TRBJ2-1; 7 positions agree with TRBD2. The CDR3 extends over 15 amino acids. The germline gives CDR1 SEHNR, CDR2 FQNEAQ (reference sequence). V lost 5 bases and J lost 5; bases outside the gene matches: 9.

The rearrangement links TRBV18 to TRBJ1-5; 8 bases are shared with TRBD1. Germline CDR1 is KGHSH and CDR2 is LQKENI. The V gene end was trimmed by 5 bases and the J gene end by 6 bases; junction bases not matched to a gene: 15. The CDR3 totals 17 residues. Here the CDR3 reads CASSSLMRTGLPQPQHF. The CDR3 coding sequence is TGTGCCAGCTCAAGCCTTATGCGGACAGGGCTCCCTCAGCCCCAGCATTTT.

The rearrangement joins TRBV6-5 to TRBJ2-1; D perhaps matches TRBD1 (5 bases). CDR3 length equals 13 residues. With 3 bases removed from V and 9 bases from J, the gap between germline ends came to 12 bases. Per germline, CDR1 MNHEY and CDR2 SVGAGI. The CDR3 nucleotides are TGTGCCAGCAGTTATTCAGGGTGGCTTGAGCAGTTCTTC. Protein product: CASSYSGWLEQFF.

This clone was observed a few times. This chain joins TRBV2 and TRBJ2-5, with D possibly being TRBD2 (6 bases). V shed 7 bases and J shed 2 bases, with 8 bases lying between them. This CDR3 spans 12 amino acids. Germline V gene lookup returns CDR1 SNHLY and CDR2 FYNNEI. The CDR3 DNA follows: TGTGCCAGCAAACGGGAGCAAGAGACCCAGTACTTC. Its protein product is CASKREQETQYF. Together with reference TRBV2 and TRBJ2-5, the CDR3 gives the full variable domain: EPEVTQTPSHQVTQMGQEVILRCVPISNHLYFYWYRQILGQKVEFLVSFYNNEISEKSEIFDDQFSVERPDGSNFTLKIRSTKLEDSAMYFCASKREQETQYFGPGTRLLVL.

J is TRBJ1-1 and V is TRBV7-2; possibly TRBD1 for D (6 bases). Germline-derived CDR1 and CDR2 are SGHTA and FQGNSA. Trimming stripped 4 bases from V and 1 base from J, with 16 bases between. This CDR3 has 16 amino acids. DNA of the CDR3: TGTGCCAGCAGCTCCCGACAGGTTACCTCGAACACTGAAGCTTTCTTT. Encoded protein: CASSSRQVTSNTEAFF.